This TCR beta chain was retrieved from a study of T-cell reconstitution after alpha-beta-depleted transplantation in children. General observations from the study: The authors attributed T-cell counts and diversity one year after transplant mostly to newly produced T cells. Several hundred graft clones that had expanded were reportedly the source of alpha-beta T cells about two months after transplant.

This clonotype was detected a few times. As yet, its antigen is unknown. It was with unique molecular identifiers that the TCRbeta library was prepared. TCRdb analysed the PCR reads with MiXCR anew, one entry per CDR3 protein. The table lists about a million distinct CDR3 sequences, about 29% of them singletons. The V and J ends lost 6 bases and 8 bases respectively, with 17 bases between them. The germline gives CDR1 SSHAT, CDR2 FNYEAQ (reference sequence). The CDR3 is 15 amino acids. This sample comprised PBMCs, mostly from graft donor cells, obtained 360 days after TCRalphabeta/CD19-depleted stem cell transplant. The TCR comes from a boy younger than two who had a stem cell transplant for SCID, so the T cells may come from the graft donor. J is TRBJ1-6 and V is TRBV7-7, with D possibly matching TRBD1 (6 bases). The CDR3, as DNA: TGTGCCAGCAGGCCTAGGGGGGGAAAGGATTCACCCCTCCACTTT. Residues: CASRPRGGKDSPLHF.